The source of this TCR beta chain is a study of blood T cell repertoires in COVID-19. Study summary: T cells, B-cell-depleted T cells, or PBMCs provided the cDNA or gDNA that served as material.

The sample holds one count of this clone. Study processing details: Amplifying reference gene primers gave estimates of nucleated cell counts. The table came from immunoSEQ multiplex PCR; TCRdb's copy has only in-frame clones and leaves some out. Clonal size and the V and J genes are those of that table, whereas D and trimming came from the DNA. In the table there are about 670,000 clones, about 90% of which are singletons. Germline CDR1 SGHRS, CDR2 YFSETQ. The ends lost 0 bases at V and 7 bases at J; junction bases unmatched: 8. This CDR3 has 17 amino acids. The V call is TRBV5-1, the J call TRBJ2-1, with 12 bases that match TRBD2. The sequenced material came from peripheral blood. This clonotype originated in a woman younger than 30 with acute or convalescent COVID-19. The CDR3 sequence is CASSLARTSGVENEQFF. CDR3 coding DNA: TGCGCCAGCAGCTTGGCCCGGACTAGCGGGGTAGAGAATGAGCAGTTCTTC.